This T cell receptor beta chain was recorded in a study of blood T cell repertoires in COVID-19. Study at large: Material from acute and convalescent COVID-19 was sourced from the United States, Italy and Spain. PBMCs, B-cell-depleted T cells, or T cells provided the cDNA or gDNA that made up the material.

TCRdb's copy holds only in-frame clones and misses some; the assay was immunoSEQ multiplex PCR. This sample has roughly 250,000 clones, with 82% found just once. This CDR3 contains 13 residues. V was trimmed by 5 bases and J by 8 bases, leaving 15 bases between them. The genes are TRBV12-3 or TRBV12-4 and TRBJ1-2; no definite D call. The sample taken for sequencing was peripheral blood. The TCR comes from a woman aged 60 to 75 with active or convalescent COVID-19. The CDR3 DNA follows: TGTGCCAGCAGTCGGTCGGGATCGAGAGGCTACACCTTC. Residues: CASSRSGSRGYTF.